This TCR beta chain was recorded in a study of cytomegalovirus exposure and HLA in healthy donors. Study observations and caveats: By HLA locus, TCR association rates varied in a later analysis, with DRB1 showing the most and HLA-C the fewest.

The CDR3 has 10 residues. CDR1 DFQATT and CDR2 SNEGSKA come from the germline V gene (reference sequence). In the case of this clone: Its antigen is as yet unknown.

It was with 60 Vbeta and 13 Jbeta primers that the PCR ran. Data came from immunoSEQ multiplex PCR; TCRdb stores just in-frame clones and leaves some out. This table holds 55,000 to 70,000 clones, approximately 90% found once. V and J are TRBV20-1 and TRBJ2-7, with D hard to call. The sample comprised PBMCs. This TCR was sampled from a woman younger than 45 in good health and CMV-seronegative. CDR3 amino acids: CRCGTYEQYF. The CDR3 DNA is TGCCGGTGCGGAACCTACGAGCAGTACTTC.